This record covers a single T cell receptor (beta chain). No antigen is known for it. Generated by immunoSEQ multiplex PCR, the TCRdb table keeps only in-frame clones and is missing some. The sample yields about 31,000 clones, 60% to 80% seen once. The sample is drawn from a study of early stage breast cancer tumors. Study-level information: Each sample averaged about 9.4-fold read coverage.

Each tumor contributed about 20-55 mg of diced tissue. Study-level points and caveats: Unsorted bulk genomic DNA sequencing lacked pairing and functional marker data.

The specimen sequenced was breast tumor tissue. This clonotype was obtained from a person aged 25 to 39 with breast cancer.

CDR3 residues: CASSLDYEQYF. Written as DNA, the CDR3 is TGTGCCAGCAGCTTAGATTACGAGCAGTACTTC. The chain has TRBV11-2 and TRBJ2-7, with D uncertain. V dropped 0 bases and J dropped 4 bases, with 1 base sitting between them. This CDR3 is built from 11 residues. Germline CDR1 SGHAT, CDR2 FQNNGV.